This T cell receptor beta chain was documented in a study of blood T cell repertoires in COVID-19. Sequencing was performed with immunoSEQ multiplex PCR; in TCRdb, only in-frame clones are kept and a portion is missing. Among approximately 440,000 clones listed, about 92% were seen once. The sequenced sample consisted of PBMCs or T cells enriched from blood (not recorded which). This receptor was taken from a man between 18 and 35 years old who had recovered from COVID-19.

As DNA, the CDR3 is TGTGCCAGCAGCTCGAACCAGGGGGACACTGAAGCTTTCTTT. Amino acid sequence: CASSSNQGDTEAFF. The chain combines TRBV11-1 with TRBJ1-1; the match to TRBD1 covers 7 bases. The CDR3 has 14 amino acids. V lost 4 bases, J lost 3 bases, and 5 bases stayed unmatched. The germline V gene has CDR1 SGHAT and CDR2 FQDESV (reference sequence).